This T cell receptor beta chain came from a study of early stage breast cancer tumors. Study results and caveats: Most shared enriched TCRB sequences were commonly generated ones. Unsorted bulk genomic DNA sequencing lacked pairing and functional marker data.

Blood replicates held 0.5 ug DNA, tumor or normal breast about 1.5 ug, two each. Generated by immunoSEQ multiplex PCR, the TCRdb table keeps only in-frame clones and is missing some. The sample has 44,000 or so clones, 65% to 90% seen once. Germline V CDR1 and CDR2: SEHNR, FQNEAQ (reference sequence). Unmatched junction bases numbered 5, after V lost 1 base and J lost 4 bases. The CDR3 has 16 amino acids. This clone appeared a single time. Its antigen is undetermined. The chain links TRBV7-9 to TRBJ2-5; TRBD1 agrees at 11 bases. This sequence was found in a person in their fifties with breast cancer. Sample: blood. The CDR3 spells CASSLGAGQGVETQYF. CDR3 coding DNA: TGTGCCAGCAGCTTAGGCGCGGGACAGGGGGTAGAGACCCAGTACTTC.